What follows are 3 T cell receptor beta chains derived from one specimen sequenced in a study of T-cell reconstitution after alpha-beta-depleted transplantation in children. A TCRbeta library incorporating unique molecular identifiers was prepared. TCRdb recomputed calls from the PCR reads with MiXCR, one row per CDR3 protein. The sample carries about 590,000 distinct CDR3 sequences, roughly 13% recorded once. The sequencing here drew on PBMCs, mostly from graft donor cells, taken 360 days after TCRalphabeta/CD19-depleted stem cell transplant. The receptors shown here come from a male patient between 10 and 17 years old who had a stem cell transplant for acute myeloid leukemia, so the T cells may come from the graft donor.

Only a few counts were recorded for this clonotype. Germline is not matched at one junction end, which may reflect a read error. The rearrangement uses TRBV20-1 and TRBJ2-7; perhaps TRBD2 as D (5 bases). The CDR3 covers 16 residues. CDR1 and CDR2 from the germline V gene are DFQATT and SNEGSKA (reference sequence). CDR3 bases: TGCTGTGCTAGAGATCTTTTGGGTGAGGGCTCCTACGAGCAGTACTTC. The encoded protein is CCARDLLGEGSYEQYF.

J is TRBJ2-3 and V is TRBV20-1, with 7 positions matching TRBD2. Germline loops: CDR1 DFQATT, CDR2 SNEGSKA (reference sequence). There are 12 residues in the CDR3. Unmatched junction bases numbered 2, after V lost 4 bases and J lost 4 bases. DNA for the CDR3: TGCAGTGCTACGGGGGGATCAGATACGCAGTATTTT. Translating gives CSATGGSDTQYF.

The chain employs TRBV11-2 and TRBJ2-5; 7 bases fit TRBD2. Germline assignment: CDR1 SGHAT and CDR2 FQNNGV. The J segment lost 0 bases and the V segment lost 6 bases, leaving 1 base of the junction unmatched. The CDR3 extends over 13 amino acids. CDR3 loop: CASRGTNQETQYF. The CDR3 nucleotides read TGTGCCAGCAGGGGGACTAACCAAGAGACCCAGTACTTC.